Following are 16 T cell receptor beta chains from one sample sequenced in a study of OX40 agonist ivuxolimab in advanced cancers. Sequencing used immunoSEQ multiplex PCR; TCRdb keeps in-frame clones, though not all of them. The table shows 82,000 or so clones, with 75% to 90% occurring only once. The sequencing used CD4+ or CD8+ T cells sorted from blood, collected in a trial of the OX40 agonist ivuxolimab. These receptors all stem from an adult with an advanced solid tumor such as melanoma, head and neck, liver or kidney cancer.

This chain joins TRBV10-2 and TRBJ2-2; D may be TRBD1 (6 bases). The CDR3 length is 16 residues. Trimming took 0 bases from V and 2 from J, leaving 10 bases between them. The germline CDR1 and CDR2 sequences are WSHSY and SAAADI. The CDR3 region is CASSESGRGNTGELFF. The CDR3 region has the DNA TGCGCCAGCAGTGAGTCTGGCAGGGGTAACACCGGGGAGCTGTTTTTT.

With regard to this clone: The germline gene is not matched at one end of the junction; a read error may be the cause. V gene TRBV9 combines with J gene TRBJ2-7; D may be TRBD1 (6 bases). The germline V gene has CDR1 SGDLS and CDR2 YYNGEE. CDR3 size: 14 residues. The CDR3 sequence: CASSASLGDTQTDF. The CDR3 DNA follows: TGTGCCAGCAGCGCGAGCCTTGGGGACACCCAGACAGACTTC.

J is TRBJ1-2 and V is TRBV19; D is undetermined. The CDR3 extends over 16 amino acids. The germline gives CDR1 LNHDA, CDR2 SQIVND (reference sequence). V dropped 4 bases and J dropped 4 bases, with 19 bases sitting between them. CDR3 protein: CASSKPDELDPYGYTF. The CDR3 DNA follows: TGTGCCAGTAGTAAGCCGGACGAACTTGATCCCTATGGCTACACCTTC.

V is TRBV29-1 and J is TRBJ1-5; D uncertain. Trimming took off 5 bases at V and 1 base at J, with 18 bases between the two ends. CDR1 is SQVTM, CDR2 ANQGSEA, per germline. The CDR3 is 16 residues long. CDR3 DNA: TGCAGCGTTTCAATAGGCGTGGGAGGGAGCAATCAGCCCCAGCATTTT. It translates to CSVSIGVGGSNQPQHF. The entire variable domain, with the rest obtained from reference TRBV29-1 and TRBJ1-5, is as follows: SAVISQKPSRDICQRGTSLTIQCQVDSQVTMMFWYRQQPGQSLTLIATANQGSEATYESGFVIDKFPISRPNLTFSTLTVSNMSPEDSSIYLCSVSIGVGGSNQPQHFGDGTRLSIL.

The chain carries TRBV27 and TRBJ2-7; unclear D gene. Germline assignment: CDR1 MNHEY and CDR2 SMNVEV (reference sequence). Trimming pared 3 bases from V and 0 bases from J, leaving 15 bases between. The CDR3 contains 16 residues. The CDR3 is CASSFGIAASSYEQYF. The CDR3 nucleotides read TGTGCCAGCAGTTTTGGGATAGCCGCCTCCTCCTACGAGCAGTACTTC.

The sample holds one count of this clone. This chain joins TRBV18 and TRBJ2-1; 8 bases align to TRBD2. Germline V gives CDR1 KGHSH, CDR2 LQKENI. The CDR3 contains 16 residues. V shed 3 bases, J shed 6 bases, and the junction held 10 bases outside the gene matches. CDR3 in DNA: TGTGCCAGCTCACCTCAGTCGGGGGGGCTCATCAATGAGCAGTTCTTC. This translates into CASSPQSGGLINEQFF.

The chain recombines TRBV28 with TRBJ1-4; 8 bases fit TRBD1. The CDR3 extends over 14 amino acids. Germline assignment: CDR1 MDHEN and CDR2 SYDVKM. J gave up 3 bases and V 6 bases, and 3 bases lay outside the gene matches. The CDR3 region is CASRWTGPNEKLFF. CDR3 DNA: TGTGCCAGCAGATGGACAGGGCCTAATGAAAAACTGTTTTTT.

The genes are TRBV6-4 and TRBJ1-3; D not certain. CDR1 is MRHNA, CDR2 SNTAGT, per germline. This CDR3 spans 13 amino acids. V was shortened by 3 bases and J by 0 bases, with 3 bases between the two germline ends. The chain's CDR3 is CASSESSGNTIYF. In nucleotides, the CDR3 is TGTGCCAGCAGTGAAAGCTCTGGAAACACCATATATTTT.

DNA for the CDR3: TGTGCCAGCTCCGGAGCTATGAACACTGAAGCTTTCTTT. It is translated as CASSGAMNTEAFF. The chain joins TRBV7-3 to TRBJ1-1; D unresolved. The CDR3 consists of 13 residues. The germline V gene encodes CDR1 SGHTA and CDR2 FQGTGA. Trimming took off 8 bases at V and 0 bases at J, with 10 bases between the two ends.

This rearrangement joins TRBV29-1 to TRBJ2-3; D uncertain. There are 10 residues in the CDR3. Per germline, CDR1 SQVTM and CDR2 ANQGSEA. V was trimmed by 7 bases and J by 5 bases, leaving 7 bases between them. The CDR3 protein is CSAALDTQYF. The CDR3 coding sequence is TGCAGCGCGGCTCTAGATACGCAGTATTTT.

Here the CDR3 reads CASRGQGVSEQYF. The CDR3 bases are TGCGCCAGCAGGGGACAGGGAGTAAGCGAGCAGTACTTC. This chain uses TRBV5-1 with TRBJ2-7, with 9 positions matching TRBD1. J gave up 6 bases and V 5 bases, and 6 bases lay outside the gene matches. This CDR3 is built from 13 residues. CDR1 is SGHRS, CDR2 YFSETQ, per germline. Using reference TRBV5-1 and TRBJ2-7 for the parts outside the CDR3, the full variable domain is KAGVTQTPRYLIKTRGQQVTLSCSPISGHRSVSWYQQTPGQGLQFLFEYFSETQRNKGNFPGRFSGRQFSNSRSEMNVSTLELGDSALYLCASRGQGVSEQYFGPGTRLTVT.

The chain employs TRBV7-9 and TRBJ1-2; D is undetermined. V was pared by 2 bases and J by 4 bases, with 8 bases between. From germline, CDR1 is SEHNR and CDR2 FQNEAQ (reference sequence). CDR3 length equals 13 residues. CDR3 sequence: CASSLNRGYGYTF. CDR3 bases: TGTGCCAGCAGCTTAAACCGGGGCTATGGCTACACCTTC.

This chain joins TRBV5-4 and TRBJ2-5; 8 bases align to TRBD2. V dropped 4 bases and J dropped 5; count of bases not matched to a gene: 13. Germline lookup yields CDR1 SGHNT and CDR2 YYREEE (reference sequence). There are 16 residues in the CDR3. The CDR3 bases are TGTGCCAGCAGCCCCCCGCGTCGGGGGGGCGTGGAGACCCAGTACTTC. Protein sequence: CASSPPRRGGVETQYF.

The CDR3 DNA follows: TGTGCCGCCTCGTGGGACAGGGTGTACGAGCAGTACTTC. Translation gives CAASWDRVYEQYF. This chain links TRBV6-9 with TRBJ2-7, with 9 bases matching TRBD1. V trimming: 11 bases; J trimming: 4 bases; junction bases outside the gene matches: 9. The CDR3 runs to 13 residues. CDR1 and CDR2 (germline): MNHGY, SVAAGI.

The chain has TRBV7-2 and TRBJ1-4, with D uncertain. Trimming removed 2 bases at V and 7 bases at J, with 14 bases between. This CDR3 contains 15 residues. Germline lookup yields CDR1 SGHTA and CDR2 FQGNSA. The CDR3 is CASSLNGQVVEKLFF. CDR3 bases: TGTGCCAGCAGCTTAAACGGTCAGGTAGTTGAAAAACTGTTTTTT.

CDR3 sequence reads: CASSKGAAGTYNEQFF. The CDR3 DNA reads TGTGCCAGCAGCAAAGGAGCAGCGGGGACCTACAATGAGCAGTTCTTC. The rearrangement joins TRBV21-1 to TRBJ2-1; TRBD2, the table's D call, was not compared with the DNA. TRBV21-1 is listed as a pseudogene. The CDR3 spans 16 residues.